This TCR beta chain is drawn from a study of early T cells in non-severe SARS-CoV-2 infection. This clonotype was picked up a small number of times. As yet, its antigen is unknown. Germline CDR1 reads DFQATT; CDR2 reads SNEGSKA (reference sequence). V trimming: 5 bases; J trimming: 0 bases; junction bases outside the gene matches: 12. The CDR3 length is 17 residues. Study-level points and caveats: The study's VDJdb matching favored anti-spike CD8 responses and missed private and CD4 specificities.

TCRdb re-derived calls from the 5' RACE reads in MiXCR, one entry per CDR3 protein. Among 70,000 to 90,000 distinct CDR3 sequences listed, over 9.5% were seen once. The TCR sequence derives from an adult who was a healthcare worker with PCR-confirmed SARS-CoV-2 infection or an uninfected control (not recorded which). The sequenced sample was whole blood. This chain joins TRBV20-1 and TRBJ2-5; 10 nucleotides line up with TRBD2. The CDR3 sequence is CSAAGTSAGSDQETQYF. CDR3 nucleotide sequence: TGCAGTGCTGCCGGGACTAGCGCGGGGTCGGACCAAGAGACCCAGTACTTC.